The clone carrying this T cell receptor beta chain has more than one count but fewer than ten. The sample belongs to a study of blood T cell repertoires in COVID-19. Study context: PBMCs, B-cell-depleted T cells, or T cells were the source of the cDNA or gDNA that made up the material.

Per the germline V gene, CDR1 is SNHLY and CDR2 is FYNNEI. The germline V and J ends were trimmed by 6 bases and 4 bases, with 6 bases remaining between them. The CDR3 length is 11 residues. Per the original methods: Amplification of reference gene primers was used by the study to estimate nucleated cell counts. Sequencing was performed with immunoSEQ multiplex PCR; in TCRdb, only in-frame clones are kept and a portion is missing. V, J and clone size reflect that table, while D and trimming were determined from the DNA. The data show 60,000 to 80,000 clones, with roughly 90% seen just once and 1% to 1.5% held by the top ten.

The chain uses TRBV2 and TRBJ1-1; no reliable D call. The sequencing sample was made of peripheral blood. This TCR derives from a woman older than 75 with acute or convalescent COVID-19. CDR3 in DNA: TGTGCCAGCAGCGTGAGCACTGAAGCTTTCTTT. Encoded protein: CASSVSTEAFF.